A selection of T cell receptor beta chains follows, all from one sample in a study of cytomegalovirus exposure and HLA in healthy donors. Produced via immunoSEQ multiplex PCR; TCRdb's table is partial and in-frame only. This repertoire shows some 140,000 clones, around 77% found once; its top ten account for more than 0.95%. The source material was PBMCs. Receptors originate from a man aged 45 to 65 in good health and CMV-seronegative. Each CDR3 is given with its conserved first and last residue. D genes are given only for firm matches. Only some rows state a clone size, as once, few, many or a class for expanded clones.

V	size	J	D	CDR3	DNA
TRBV5-4	few	TRBJ2-2	TRBD1	CASSLGPGTGHTGELFF	TGTGCCAGCAGCCTGGGCCCCGGGACAGGACACACCGGGGAGCTGTTTTTT
TRBV28	-	TRBJ1-2	TRBD1	CASSMGQVWLDGYTF	TGTGCCAGCAGTATGGGACAGGTTTGGCTGGATGGCTACACCTTC
TRBV19	once	TRBJ2-2	TRBD2	CASRRLAGEGGTGELFF	TGTGCCAGTAGGAGACTAGCGGGAGAGGGTGGAACCGGGGAGCTGTTTTTT
TRBV5-5	-	TRBJ2-7	TRBD2	CASSLVAGGGYEQYF	TGTGCCAGCAGCTTGGTAGCGGGAGGGGGCTACGAGCAGTACTTC
TRBV2	-	TRBJ1-2	-	CASSEGGNYGYTF	TGTGCCAGCAGTGAGGGGGGGAACTATGGCTACACCTTC
TRBV5-1	-	TRBJ2-6	-	CASSLGGTHGSGANVLTF	TGCGCCAGCAGCTTGGGGGGGACTCATGGCTCTGGGGCCAACGTCCTGACTTTC
TRBV27	-	TRBJ1-5	TRBD1	CASSPRRTGRNQPQHF	TGTGCCAGCAGTCCCCGAAGGACAGGGCGCAATCAGCCCCAGCATTTT
TRBV7-8	-	TRBJ2-2	TRBD2	CASSLDRLAVSRELFF	TGTGCCAGCAGCTTAGATCGGCTAGCGGTTAGCCGGGAGCTGTTTTTT
TRBV29-1	-	TRBJ2-7	TRBD2	CSVEGGTSGIYEQYF	TGCAGCGTTGAAGGCGGGACTAGCGGTATCTACGAGCAGTACTTC
TRBV19	once	TRBJ2-5	TRBD1	CASSTGQGRSQYF	TGTGCCAGTAGCACCGGACAGGGGAGGTCCCAGTACTTC
TRBV27	-	TRBJ2-3	-	CASSLGDTQYF	TGTGCCAGCAGTCTAGGAGATACGCAGTATTTT
TRBV11-2	-	TRBJ1-5	-	CASSLARRAQGQPQHF	TGTGCCAGCAGCTTAGCCCGACGGGCCCAGGGCCAGCCCCAGCATTTT
TRBV7-9	-	TRBJ2-5	-	CASSFIGDQETQYF	TGTGCCAGCAGCTTCATCGGGGACCAAGAGACCCAGTACTTC
TRBV9	-	TRBJ1-5	TRBD1	CASSLTGGGQPQHF	TGTGCCAGCAGCCTTACAGGGGGCGGTCAGCCCCAGCATTTT
TRBV10-2	few	TRBJ2-1	TRBD1	CASRSDRGLALGSYNEQFF	TGCGCCAGCAGATCCGACAGGGGGCTCGCCCTAGGTTCCTACAATGAGCAGTTCTTC
TRBV4-1	-	TRBJ2-2	TRBD2	CASSQDISSGRTGELFF	TGCGCCAGCAGCCAAGATATTTCTAGCGGGAGGACCGGGGAGCTGTTTTTT
TRBV5-1	-	TRBJ2-7	TRBD1	CASSLGQGPYEQYF	TGCGCCAGCAGCTTGGGACAGGGCCCCTACGAGCAGTACTTC
TRBV5-5	few	TRBJ1-4	-	CASRTGDNEKLFF	TGTGCCAGCAGGACAGGCGATAATGAAAAACTGTTTTTT
TRBV5-4	-	TRBJ2-5	-	CASSFGQYQETQYF	TGTGCCAGCAGCTTCGGACAGTACCAAGAGACCCAGTACTTC
TRBV5-1	-	TRBJ2-2	TRBD1	CASSPDVRGGLVTGELFF	TGCGCCAGCAGCCCCGACGTACGAGGGGGCCTGGTCACCGGGGAGCTGTTTTTT
TRBV4-3	-	TRBJ1-2	-	CASSQDFGNLYGYTF	TGCGCCAGCAGCCAAGATTTCGGGAACCTCTATGGCTACACCTTC
TRBV5-8	-	TRBJ2-2	-	CASSTDRLGGELFF	TGTGCCAGCAGCACCGACAGGCTCGGCGGGGAGCTGTTTTTT
TRBV15	-	TRBJ2-7	-	CATSPQGRGNSYEQYF	TGTGCCACCAGCCCCCAGGGGAGGGGAAACTCCTACGAGCAGTACTTC
TRBV4-2	-	TRBJ1-2	-	CASSQGTGWHCGYTF	TGTGCCAGCAGCCAAGGCACAGGGTGGCACTGTGGCTACACCTTC
TRBV7-3	-	TRBJ1-1	TRBD1	CASSFNQGATSTEAFF	TGTGCCAGCAGCTTCAACCAGGGGGCGACGAGCACTGAAGCTTTCTTT
TRBV7-8	-	TRBJ2-3	-	CASSLGRGPGEYF	TGTGCCAGCAGCTTAGGCCGGGGCCCGGGGGAGTATTTT
TRBV10-3	-	TRBJ2-3	TRBD2	CAINMGLAEQADTQYF	TGTGCCATCAACATGGGACTAGCGGAACAGGCAGATACGCAGTATTTT
TRBV30	-	TRBJ1-5	-	CAWSVTDYSNQPQHF	TGTGCCTGGAGTGTAACGGACTATAGCAATCAGCCCCAGCATTTT
TRBV20-1	-	TRBJ1-1	-	CSARRNTEAFF	TGCAGTGCTAGGCGAAACACTGAAGCTTTCTTT
TRBV29-1	few	TRBJ2-1	-	CSVARWLEDYSSYNEQFF	TGCAGCGTTGCGAGGTGGCTAGAGGACTACAGCTCCTACAATGAGCAGTTCTTC
TRBV30	-	TRBJ1-2	-	CAWSPPGGINYGYTF	TGTGCCTGGAGTCCCCCGGGGGGGATCAACTATGGCTACACCTTC
TRBV2	-	TRBJ2-5	-	CASSGRGQETQYF	TGTGCCAGCAGTGGCCGGGGACAAGAGACCCAGTACTTC
TRBV28	-	TRBJ2-5	-	CASSLPGGKWTQYF	TGTGCCAGCAGCCTTCCCGGAGGGAAGTGGACCCAGTACTTC
TRBV6-5	-	TRBJ2-7	-	CATRVDRLGAGEQYF	TGTGCCACGAGAGTAGACAGACTAGGAGCAGGGGAGCAGTACTTC
TRBV28	-	TRBJ1-4	TRBD1	CASIDRDREKLFF	TGTGCCAGCATTGACAGGGACCGGGAAAAACTGTTTTTT
TRBV12-5	-	TRBJ2-7	TRBD2	CASGLGRGYEQYF	TGTGCTAGTGGTTTAGGGCGGGGGTACGAGCAGTACTTC
TRBV28	-	TRBJ1-2	-	CASSSRGYYGYTF	TGTGCCAGCAGTTCCAGGGGCTACTATGGCTACACCTTC
TRBV4-1	-	TRBJ1-5	-	CASSQAPGLKYNQPQHF	TGCGCCAGCAGCCAAGCCCCGGGACTCAAATACAATCAGCCCCAGCATTTT
TRBV28	once	TRBJ1-2	-	CASSLGDWGGYTF	TGTGCCAGCAGTTTAGGGGATTGGGGCGGCTACACCTTC
TRBV28	-	TRBJ1-2	-	CASSLSELTRGYTF	TGTGCCAGCAGTTTATCTGAGCTGACTCGGGGCTACACCTTC
TRBV18	-	TRBJ1-3	TRBD1	CASSQEYRGDTIYF	TGTGCCAGCTCACAGGAATACAGGGGAGACACCATATATTTT
TRBV5-1	-	TRBJ2-6	-	CASSQGTGANVLTF	TGCGCCAGCAGCCAGGGCACTGGGGCCAACGTCCTGACTTTC
TRBV28	once	TRBJ2-2	TRBD1	CASSLTGGSGGELFF	TGTGCCAGCAGTCTGACAGGGGGGTCTGGCGGGGAGCTGTTTTTT
TRBV9	-	TRBJ2-7	TRBD2	CASSVVAGGEQYF	TGTGCCAGCAGCGTAGTAGCGGGAGGCGAGCAGTACTTC
TRBV29-1	-	TRBJ1-1	TRBD1	CSVRQGFTEAFF	TGCAGCGTAAGACAGGGTTTTACTGAAGCTTTCTTT
TRBV19	few	TRBJ2-4	-	CASSIAQKNIQYF	TGTGCCAGTAGTATAGCACAGAAAAACATTCAGTACTTC
TRBV6-6	-	TRBJ2-7	TRBD2	CASSSLSSGSSYEQYF	TGTGCCAGCAGTTCTTTGTCTAGCGGGAGCTCCTACGAGCAGTACTTC
TRBV27	-	TRBJ1-2	TRBD1	CASSRRQGGNSYGYTF	TGTGCCAGCAGTCGAAGACAGGGTGGTAATTCCTATGGCTACACCTTC
TRBV18	-	TRBJ1-1	-	CASSVSRTRATEAFF	TGTGCCAGCTCAGTTAGCCGGACAAGGGCGACTGAAGCTTTCTTT
TRBV5-1	-	TRBJ1-2	-	CASGPGDGPYGYTF	TGCGCCAGCGGCCCAGGGGACGGCCCCTATGGCTACACCTTC
TRBV5-3	-	TRBJ2-7	-	CARSLTGPSSYEQYF	TGTGCCAGAAGCTTAACAGGACCGAGCTCCTACGAGCAGTACTTC
TRBV6-1	few	TRBJ1-5	-	CASSEPGDQPQHF	TGTGCCAGCAGTGAACCGGGTGATCAGCCCCAGCATTTT
TRBV2	-	TRBJ2-5	-	CASSGIPGTPVYQETQYF	TGTGCCAGCAGTGGGATACCCGGGACTCCTGTCTACCAAGAGACCCAGTACTTC
TRBV5-1	-	TRBJ2-2	-	CASSFRGVTGELFF	TGCGCCAGCAGCTTTCGGGGTGTGACCGGGGAGCTGTTTTTT
TRBV4-2	-	TRBJ2-3	TRBD2	CASSPLPAGGADTQYF	TGTGCCAGCAGCCCCCTCCCGGCGGGAGGGGCAGATACGCAGTATTTT